Listed here are 12 T cell receptor beta chains from one sample, sequenced in a study of regulatory T cells in long-lasting Graves disease. Indicated time point: persistent/refractory GD, antithyroid drugs over 5 years with positive TRAb. PBMCs were the source of the RNA used for TCR sequencing. In building TCR beta libraries, iRepertoire HTBI primers were used together with Arm-PCR of CDR3 regions. TCRdb re-analysed the multiplex PCR reads in MiXCR, keeping a single row per CDR3 protein. The sample lists roughly 500,000 distinct CDR3 sequences; about 22% were seen once. The starting material was peripheral blood mononuclear cells (PBMCs), obtained when the disease was refractory, from a patient treated with antithyroid drugs. These receptors originate from a female donor with Graves disease.

In its sample, this clonotype was seen many times. The rearrangement links TRBV2 to TRBJ1-1, with D possibly being TRBD1 (5 bases). V lost 2 bases, J lost 7 bases, and 14 bases lay in between. CDR1 and CDR2 from the germline V gene are SNHLY and FYNNEI. There are 14 residues in the CDR3. The CDR3, as DNA: TGTGCCAGCAGTGAAATATTAGTGGGGGGTGAAGCTTTCTTT. This sequence encodes CASSEILVGGEAFF.

This clonotype has a handful of counts. V gene TRBV12-5 combines with J gene TRBJ1-1; D might be TRBD1 (6 bases). Deletions cut 8 bases from V and 4 bases from J, with 14 bases between. Per germline, CDR1 LGHNT and CDR2 FRNRAP. The length of the CDR3 is 13 residues. DNA of the CDR3: TGTGCTAGTCGTGTACAGGGTCTCACTGAAGCTTTCTTT. Its translation: CASRVQGLTEAFF.

This clonotype came up a few times. The genes are TRBV9 and TRBJ1-2, with TRBD1 identical over 7 bases. Germline lookup yields CDR1 SGDLS and CDR2 YYNGEE. The CDR3 loop spans 17 amino acids. V was clipped by 0 bases and J by 2 bases; unmatched bases: 10. The CDR3 loop reads CASSVEQGVTLNYGYTF. The CDR3 region has the DNA TGTGCCAGCAGCGTAGAGCAGGGGGTGACCCTCAACTATGGCTACACCTTC.

This clonotype was counted many times. The V call is TRBV13, the J call TRBJ1-1; unclear D gene. Per the germline V gene, CDR1 is PRHDT and CDR2 is FYEKMQ (reference sequence). The CDR3 covers 12 residues. Trimming pared 5 bases from V and 5 bases from J, leaving 9 bases between. This CDR3 is CASSPEWTEAFF. Here the CDR3 DNA reads TGTGCCAGCAGCCCCGAGTGGACTGAAGCTTTCTTT.

The J gene is TRBJ2-4, the V gene TRBV29-1, with D unclear. Germline-derived CDR1 and CDR2 are SQVTM and ANQGSEA. This CDR3 region has 16 residues. Trimming left V 0 bases short and J 0 bases short, with 12 bases between. The CDR3 nucleotides are TGCAGCGTTGAAGATCGGGCTTCTAAAGCCAAAAACATTCAGTACTTC. Protein: CSVEDRASKAKNIQYF.

This clonotype showed up many times. The rearrangement uses TRBV11-1 and TRBJ2-5; D is unresolved. CDR1 and CDR2 from the germline V gene are SGHAT and FQDESV (reference sequence). The CDR3 consists of 14 residues. V lost 4 bases, J lost 5 bases, and 14 bases lay in between. CDR3 sequence reads: CASSSPGRKETQYF. The CDR3 bases are TGTGCCAGCAGCTCCCCGGGCCGCAAGGAGACCCAGTACTTC. The whole variable domain, remainder taken from reference TRBV11-1 and TRBJ2-5, is EAEVAQSPRYKITEKSQAVAFWCDPISGHATLYWYRQILGQGPELLVQFQDESVVDDSQLPKDRFSAERLKGVDSTLKIQPAELGDSAMYLCASSSPGRKETQYFGPGTRLLVL.

This clonotype has a handful of counts. The J gene is TRBJ2-7, the V gene TRBV6-2 or TRBV6-3; 9 bases are a match to TRBD2. V trimming: 7 bases; J trimming: 1 base; junction bases outside the gene matches: 8. Germline-derived CDR1 and CDR2 are MNHEY and SVGEGT. CDR3 size: 15 residues. CDR3 loop: CASTRPTSGSYEQYF. CDR3 bases: TGTGCCAGCACAAGACCGACTAGCGGTTCCTACGAGCAGTACTTC.

This clonotype was counted at least ten times. The chain uses TRBV28 and TRBJ1-6; possibly TRBD1 for D (5 bases). There are 14 residues in the CDR3. V gave up 5 bases and J gave up 8 bases, with 13 bases separating them. Germline lookup yields CDR1 MDHEN and CDR2 SYDVKM. As DNA, the CDR3 is TGTGCCAGCAGTCTGGTGGGGCGGGATTCACCCCTCCACTTT. The encoded protein is CASSLVGRDSPLHF. Variable domain in full (rest from reference TRBV28 and TRBJ1-6): DVKVTQSSRYLVKRTGEKVFLECVQDMDHENMFWYRQDPGLGLRLIYFSYDVKMKEKGDIPEGYSVSREKKERFSLILESASTNQTSMYLCASSLVGRDSPLHFGNGTRLTVT.

Points on this clonotype: A much larger clone sits a single nucleotide away, making a read error possible. Because the CDR3 is missing its conserved closing phenylalanine or tryptophan, this is likely a read error. J is TRBJ1-2 and V is TRBV3-1, with 7 positions matching TRBD1. This CDR3 region has 13 residues. Germline CDR1 is LGHDT and CDR2 is YNNKEL (reference sequence). With 3 bases clipped from V and 8 bases from J, the junction kept 6 bases outside the gene matches. The chain's CDR3 is CASSHTGEAGYTI. In nucleotides, the CDR3 is TGTGCCAGCAGCCATACAGGGGAGGCGGGCTACACCATC.

This clonotype was counted only a few times. The V gene is TRBV5-1, the J gene TRBJ2-5; the D call may be TRBD1 or TRBD2 (5 bases each). Trimming pared 4 bases from V and 0 bases from J, leaving 13 bases between. From germline, CDR1 is SGHRS and CDR2 YFSETQ. CDR3 length: 15 amino acids. As DNA, the CDR3 is TGCGCCAGCAGCCTACACGGGGCCAACCAAGAGACCCAGTACTTC. Protein: CASSLHGANQETQYF.

This clonotype has just a few counts. The rearrangement uses TRBV10-3 and TRBJ2-1; D possibly uses TRBD1 or TRBD2 (5 bases each). This CDR3 contains 15 residues. Trimming shortened V by 4 bases and J by 7 bases, and 17 bases separated the two germline ends. CDR1 is ENHRY, CDR2 SYGVKD, per germline. CDR3: CAISGRENSRNEQFF. DNA of the CDR3: TGTGCCATCAGTGGCAGGGAGAACTCTCGGAATGAGCAGTTCTTC.

The CDR3 nucleotides are TGTGCCAGCAGCCGGCCGGGACAGAGCCCCTCTGGGGCCAACGTCCTGACTTTC. Encoded protein: CASSRPGQSPSGANVLTF. The rearrangement links TRBV7-3 to TRBJ2-6, with 7 bases aligning to TRBD1. The CDR3 consists of 18 residues. V was clipped by 5 bases and J by 0 bases; unmatched bases: 10. Germline CDR1 is SGHTA and CDR2 is FQGTGA.